These 9 T cell receptor beta chains were all obtained from the same sample, sequenced in a study of memory CD4+ T cells and cytomegalovirus serostatus. Single viable CD3+CD4+CD8-CD45RO+ cells were sorted as the memory CD4+ T cells. Method: immunoSEQ multiplex PCR; TCRdb's copy keeps in-frame clones and lacks some. The table lists about 75,000 clones, 75% to 85% of them singletons. The sequenced material came from memory CD4+ T cells from blood. These receptors all stem from an adult in good health and CMV-seropositive.

V gene TRBV11-3 combines with J gene TRBJ2-3; no clear D gene. Germline CDR1 SGHNT, CDR2 YENEEA. V was trimmed by 2 bases and J by 6 bases, leaving 6 bases between them. CDR3 size: 12 residues. The CDR3 reads CASSLLGDTQYF. The CDR3, as DNA: TGTGCCAGCAGCTTACTCGGGGATACGCAGTATTTT.

This clone was seen just once. The chain joins TRBV18 to TRBJ1-1; D is possibly TRBD1 (6 bases). CDR3 length equals 16 residues. V was clipped by 4 bases and J by 5 bases, with 20 bases between them. CDR1 and CDR2 from the germline V gene are KGHSH and LQKENI. The CDR3 DNA sequence: TGTGCCAGCTCACGCGACCCTTCTGGGGGCAGGACTGAAGCTTTCTTT. As protein: CASSRDPSGGRTEAFF. Full variable domain (outside the CDR3, taken from reference TRBV18 and TRBJ1-1): NAGVMQNPRHLVRRRGQEARLRCSPMKGHSHVYWYRQLPEEGLKFMVYLQKENIIDESGMPKERFSAEFPKEGPSILRIQQVVRGDSAAYFCASSRDPSGGRTEAFFGQGTRLTVV.

The rearrangement uses TRBV30 and TRBJ1-6; D perhaps matches TRBD1 (5 bases). Per the germline V gene, CDR1 is GTSNPN and CDR2 is SVGIG (reference sequence). The CDR3 is made up of 13 amino acids. V was clipped by 3 bases and J by 5 bases, with 8 bases between them. CDR3 residues: CAWSRADNSPLHF. In DNA, the CDR3 is TGTGCCTGGAGCAGGGCCGATAATTCACCCCTCCACTTT.

This clone showed up just a few times. V gene TRBV11-3 combines with J gene TRBJ2-5; D tentatively reads TRBD1 or TRBD2 (5 bases each). The CDR3 has 14 residues. Trimming pared 5 bases from V and 3 bases from J, leaving 13 bases between. Germline-derived CDR1 and CDR2 are SGHNT and YENEEA. The CDR3 bases are TGTGCCAGCAGCCCCGGGACGCAAAAAGAGACCCAGTACTTC. Its translation: CASSPGTQKETQYF.

This clone was observed a few times. This chain links TRBV7-2 with TRBJ2-3; 7 nucleotides line up with TRBD2. Germline loops: CDR1 SGHTA, CDR2 FQGNSA. Trimming cost V 3 bases and J 5 bases; bases outside gene matches: 8. CDR3 length equals 15 residues. The CDR3 is CASSFKAGAEDTQYF. For the CDR3, the DNA is TGTGCCAGCAGCTTCAAGGCGGGAGCGGAAGATACGCAGTATTTT. The full variable domain, with the rest looked up from reference TRBV7-2 and TRBJ2-3, is GAGVSQSPSNKVTEKGKDVELRCDPISGHTALYWYRQSLGQGLEFLIYFQGNSAPDKSGLPSDRFSAERTGGSVSTLTIQRTQQEDSAVYLCASSFKAGAEDTQYFGPGTRLTVL.

The rearrangement links TRBV5-1 to TRBJ1-2; 9 bases match TRBD1. Trimming removed 5 bases from V and 10 bases from J; junction bases left unmatched: 6. Germline V CDR1 and CDR2: SGHRS, YFSETQ. The CDR3 length is 12 residues. CDR3 sequence reads: CASSGDRVTYTF. CDR3 sequence (DNA): TGCGCCAGCAGTGGGGACAGGGTGACCTACACCTTC.

The V gene is TRBV30, the J gene TRBJ2-7; 7 nucleotides agree with TRBD2. The CDR3 runs 11 residues. V gave up 2 bases and J gave up 9 bases; unmatched junction bases: 4. The germline V gene encodes CDR1 GTSNPN and CDR2 SVGIG (reference sequence). The CDR3 protein is CAWSLGEGQYF. Here the CDR3 DNA reads TGTGCCTGGAGTTTAGGGGAGGGGCAGTACTTC.

The chain carries TRBV19 and TRBJ1-1; D possibly corresponds to TRBD1 (5 bases). The CDR3 totals 13 residues. Germline V gene data show CDR1 as LNHDA and CDR2 as SQIVND (reference sequence). V was clipped by 5 bases and J by 6 bases, with 13 bases between them. CDR3 region: CASSVRGVAEAFF. In nucleotides, the CDR3 is TGTGCCAGTAGTGTGAGGGGAGTAGCTGAAGCTTTCTTT.

This clone was observed a handful of times. The gene calls are TRBV4-1 and TRBJ2-1; no firm D call. CDR3 length: 12 residues. Per the germline V gene, CDR1 is MGHRA and CDR2 is YSYEKL. V was cut by 6 bases and J by 7 bases, with 10 bases left in between. The CDR3, as DNA: TGCGCCAGCAGTTGGCGATGGAATGAGCAGTTCTTC. This encodes CASSWRWNEQFF.